What follows describes a single TCR beta chain. What it binds is unknown. CDR3 length: 14 residues. V dropped 0 bases and J dropped 5; count of bases not matched to a gene: 5. In germline, CDR1 is SGDLS, CDR2 YYNGEE. This entry comes from a study of siplizumab effects on memory and regulatory T cells. Regarding the study as a whole: Proliferating siplizumab-culture Tregs lacked confirmation of suppressive function. The alloreactive clones that mapped to unstimulated subsets made up only a minor fraction. Among mappable alloreactive CD4+ clones, the Treg-derived fraction averaged roughly 70% with siplizumab versus about 27% in controls.

Per sample, approximately 10^5 TCR templates underwent assay. The assay was immunoSEQ multiplex PCR, and TCRdb's table has in-frame clones only and misses some. Seen here are more than 60,000 clones, 85% to 95% observed once, and the top ten hold approximately 5.3%. This sequence was found in a human donor in good health. J is TRBJ2-7 and V is TRBV9; 7 bases align to TRBD1. The sample taken for sequencing was CD8+ T cells sorted from blood. The CDR3 DNA reads TGTGCCAGCAGCGTAGGAGCAGGGGGTGACGAGCAGTACTTC. Its translation: CASSVGAGGDEQYF.